This T cell receptor beta chain was recorded in a study of early T cells in non-severe SARS-CoV-2 infection (dated by TCRdb to the early 2020s). General notes on the study: Because TCR sequencing relied on bulk RNA taken from unsorted whole blood, pairing of alpha and beta chains was not possible. Broad study findings and their caveats: VDJdb matching was skewed toward anti-spike CD8 responses and likely underestimated virus-specific expansions, missing private and CD4 specificities.

The study was a case-control design nested within a healthcare worker cohort in London, UK, with weekly nasopharyngeal swab PCR tests and blood sampling. Between 23 and 31 March 2020, the week of the UK lockdown, healthcare workers were enrolled and then followed up weekly for as long as 16 weeks. The germline V gene specifies SQVTM as CDR1 and ANQGSEA as CDR2. Its CDR3 holds 11 amino acids, cysteine through phenylalanine. Solely the CDR3 DNA is kept, with 33 bases framed from the first base. At the junction V is shortened by 2 bases and J by 7 bases, with 9 bases in between. Regarding this clonotype: Its binding antigen is unknown. No base qualities exist here, and no much larger clone lies one base off it.

Libraries were constructed by 5' RACE. The sample was run on a NextSeq 500. Unique molecular identifiers were attached to individual cDNA molecules in the TCR library protocol so that sequencing error and PCR bias could be corrected. TCR alpha and beta chains were both sequenced, and the abundances of alpha and beta sequences in each sample were closely correlated with each other. In the paper's pipeline: V gene, J gene and CDR3 annotation of TCR sequences was performed with Decombinator V4. TCRs were defined as expanded if a significant change between any two time points was detected under a Poisson model with p below 0.0001. TCR abundances were normalised to the total number of TCRs sequenced per sample and expressed as counts per million. TRAV1-2 paired with TRAJ12, TRAJ20 or TRAJ33 defined MAIT TCRs, while TRAV10 paired with TRAJ18 defined iNKT TCRs. VDJdb, accessed on 1 November 2021, was searched for TCRs annotated for CMV, EBV and SARS-CoV-2, and TCRs annotated for more than one antigen were excluded. TCRdb applied fastp at Q25 and MiXCR to the public reads, then kept only in-frame beta chains. Every CDR3 protein is listed once, alongside the most common genes and DNA of its rows. These V and J calls derive from TCRdb rather than the authors' analysis. A total of about 44,000 distinct CDR3 sequences appear in this sample, approximately 22% of them only once. Jointly, the top ten make up approximately 4.4% of the sample.

This chain joins TRBV29-1 to TRBJ2-7; a weak D assignment points to TRBD2 (5 bases agree). The sample here was whole blood, taken at baseline. The source of this sequence is an adult who was a healthcare worker with PCR-confirmed SARS-CoV-2 infection or an uninfected control (not recorded which). The CDR3: CSVERGREQYF. The sequenced DNA: TGCAGCGTTGAACGGGGTAGAGAGCAGTACTTC.